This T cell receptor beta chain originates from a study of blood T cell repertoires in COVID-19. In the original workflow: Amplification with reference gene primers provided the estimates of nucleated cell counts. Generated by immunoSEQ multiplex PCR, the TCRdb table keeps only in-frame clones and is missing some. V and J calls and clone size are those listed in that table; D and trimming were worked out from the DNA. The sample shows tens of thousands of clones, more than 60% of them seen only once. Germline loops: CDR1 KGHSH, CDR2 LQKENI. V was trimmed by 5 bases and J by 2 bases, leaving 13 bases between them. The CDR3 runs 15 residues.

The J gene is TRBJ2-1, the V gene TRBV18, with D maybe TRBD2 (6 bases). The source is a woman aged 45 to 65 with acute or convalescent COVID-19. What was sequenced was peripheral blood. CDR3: CASSGTSRPYNEQFF. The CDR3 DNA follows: TGTGCCAGCTCAGGGACTTCCCGCCCCTACAATGAGCAGTTCTTC.